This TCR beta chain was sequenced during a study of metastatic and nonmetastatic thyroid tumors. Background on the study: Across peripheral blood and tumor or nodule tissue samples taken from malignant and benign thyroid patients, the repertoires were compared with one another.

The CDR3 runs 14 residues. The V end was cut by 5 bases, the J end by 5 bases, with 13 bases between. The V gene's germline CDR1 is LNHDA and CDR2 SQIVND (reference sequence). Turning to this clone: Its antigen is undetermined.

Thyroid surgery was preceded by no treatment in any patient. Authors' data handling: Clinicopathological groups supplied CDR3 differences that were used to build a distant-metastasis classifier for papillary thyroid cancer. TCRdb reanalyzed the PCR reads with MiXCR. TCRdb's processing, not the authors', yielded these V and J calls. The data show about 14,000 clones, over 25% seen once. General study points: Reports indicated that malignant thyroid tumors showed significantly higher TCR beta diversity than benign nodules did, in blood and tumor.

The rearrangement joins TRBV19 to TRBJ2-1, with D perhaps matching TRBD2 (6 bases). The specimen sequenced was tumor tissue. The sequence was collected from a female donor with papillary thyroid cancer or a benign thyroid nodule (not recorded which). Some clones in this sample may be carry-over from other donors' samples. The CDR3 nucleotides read TGTGCCAGTAGTTTTCTCGGGAGTCACAATGAGCAGTTCTTC. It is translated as CASSFLGSHNEQFF. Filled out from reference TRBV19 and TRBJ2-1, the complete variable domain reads DGGITQSPKYLFRKEGQNVTLSCEQNLNHDAMYWYRQDPGQGLRLIYYSQIVNDFQKGDIAEGYSVSREKKESFPLTVTSAQKNPTAFYLCASSFLGSHNEQFFGPGTRLTVL.